This entry is about one T cell receptor beta chain. The data derive from a study of response to subunit inactivated influenza vaccine. CDR1 and CDR2 from the germline V gene are ENHRY and SYGVKD. V lost 8 bases to trimming and J lost 4 bases, with 12 bases between them. This CDR3 is 13 amino acids long. MiXCR, run by TCRdb on the RT-PCR reads, gives a single entry per CDR3 protein. The data hold just under 550,000 distinct CDR3 sequences, with roughly 23% observed a single time. The same data also contributed to another study, on T cells expressing NK-cell markers. That paper notes: What made the TCR beta cDNA was 5'RACE template switching with UMIs. The CD3+CD56-NKG2C+ fraction of a few donors was also led by these clonotypes.

The specimen was CD4+ T cells sorted from PBMCs, collected 11 to 12 days after vaccination. This clonotype was sampled from a man over 45 who received an inactivated influenza vaccine. The genes are TRBV10-3 and TRBJ2-1; perhaps TRBD1 as D (5 bases). As DNA, the CDR3 is TGTGCCATCTCTCTGACAGCTTACAATGAGCAGTTCTTC. This gives the protein CAISLTAYNEQFF.